This TCR beta chain was documented in a study of shared clonotypes between healthy human individuals. Whole-study context: Donor ages ranged 18 to 49 years: a couple of women, a few men.

The V gene end was trimmed by 5 bases and the J gene end by 6 bases; junction bases not matched to a gene: 12. CDR3 size: 17 residues. Germline values: CDR1 SGHAT, CDR2 FQNNGV. An assay was performed, and its level was deep. The protocol was immunoSEQ multiplex PCR, while the TCRdb copy is restricted to in-frame clones and leaves out a portion. Among about 560,000 clones listed, around three quarters were seen once. The sample consisted of PBMCs. This sequence joins TRBV11-2 and TRBJ2-4; 11 positions agree with TRBD2. The sequence was obtained from a woman aged 40 to 50 in good health. Some clones in this sample may be carry-over from other donors' samples. The CDR3 DNA reads as TGTGCCAGCAGCGACGGCAGATCGGGACTAGCGGTAAACATTCAGTACTTC. Amino acid sequence: CASSDGRSGLAVNIQYF. Complete variable domain (other parts from reference TRBV11-2 and TRBJ2-4): EAGVAQSPRYKIIEKRQSVAFWCNPISGHATLYWYQQILGQGPKLLIQFQNNGVVDDSQLPKDRFSAERLKGVDSTLKIQPAKLEDSAVYLCASSDGRSGLAVNIQYFGAGTRLSVL.